Following are 30 T cell receptor beta chains from one sample sequenced in a study of cytomegalovirus exposure and HLA in healthy donors. Generated by immunoSEQ multiplex PCR, the TCRdb table keeps only in-frame clones and is missing some. The sample carries 150,000 to 200,000 clones, roughly 84% recorded once. The sequenced sample consisted of PBMCs. The receptors were sampled from a woman between 18 and 30 years old in good health and CMV-seropositive.

The chain links TRBV2 to TRBJ2-7; 10 bases are a match to TRBD1. CDR3 size: 13 residues. Germline V gene sequence: CDR1 SNHLY, CDR2 FYNNEI. After removal of 11 bases from V and 5 bases from J, the junction contained 9 bases not matched to a gene. DNA for the CDR3: TGTGCCGGGAACCGGGACAGGGGCAACGAGCAGTACTTC. As protein: CAGNRDRGNEQYF. The complete variable domain, with remaining parts taken from reference TRBV2 and TRBJ2-7, reads EPEVTQTPSHQVTQMGQEVILRCVPISNHLYFYWYRQILGQKVEFLVSFYNNEISEKSEIFDDQFSVERPDGSNFTLKIRSTKLEDSAMYFCAGNRDRGNEQYFGPGTRLTVT.

This clone was recorded a few times. J is TRBJ1-6 and V is TRBV5-1, with D unresolved. This CDR3 has 12 residues. Germline-derived CDR1 and CDR2 are SGHRS and YFSETQ. V shed 5 bases and J shed 7 bases, with 7 bases lying between them. The DNA for the CDR3 is TGCGCCAGCAGAACAGAAAATTCACCCCTCCACTTT. It is translated as CASRTENSPLHF.

This chain joins TRBV7-8 and TRBJ2-1, with D possibly matching TRBD1 (5 bases). The length of the CDR3 is 16 residues. CDR1 and CDR2 (germline): SGHVS, FQNEAQ. V lost 1 base and J 0 bases, leaving 10 bases between the germline ends. DNA for the CDR3: TGTGCCAGCAGCTTAGTGTACAGGAGCTCCTACAATGAGCAGTTCTTC. This encodes CASSLVYRSSYNEQFF.

The V gene is TRBV6-4, the J gene TRBJ2-7; 9 bases line up with TRBD1. The CDR3 length is 14 residues. Trimming removed 6 bases from V and 5 bases from J; junction bases left unmatched: 8. Looked up from germline, CDR1 is MRHNA and CDR2 is SNTAGT. CDR3 in amino acids: CASSPTGGSDEQYF. Here the CDR3 DNA reads TGTGCCAGCAGCCCGACAGGGGGGTCCGACGAGCAGTACTTC.

The rearrangement uses TRBV4-1 and TRBJ2-2, with D tentatively TRBD1 (5 bases). V was shortened by 2 bases and J by 4 bases, with 17 bases between the two germline ends. The CDR3 is made up of 17 amino acids. The germline gives CDR1 MGHRA, CDR2 YSYEKL. The CDR3 DNA is TGCGCCAGCAGCCAAATCGCAAAGGCAGGGATCACCGGGGAGCTGTTTTTT. Its translation: CASSQIAKAGITGELFF.

V and J are TRBV4-1 and TRBJ2-7; 8 positions agree with TRBD1. CDR1 and CDR2 (germline): MGHRA, YSYEKL. This CDR3 comprises 15 residues. V dropped 1 base and J dropped 5; count of bases not matched to a gene: 7. CDR3 residues: CASSQGESGGNEQYF. CDR3 nucleotides: TGCGCCAGCAGCCAAGGAGAGTCAGGGGGCAACGAGCAGTACTTC.

The chain has TRBV7-8 and TRBJ1-4; D is unresolved. Germline CDR1 reads SGHVS; CDR2 reads FQNEAQ. Trimming took off 6 bases at V and 5 bases at J, with 10 bases between the two ends. The CDR3 runs 13 residues. The DNA of the CDR3 is TGTGCCAGCAGTCCACCCACAAATGAAAAACTGTTTTTT. Its translation is CASSPPTNEKLFF.

This clone has more than one count but fewer than ten. The chain has TRBV9 and TRBJ2-2; TRBD1 aligns across 7 bases. The CDR3 totals 16 residues. CDR1 SGDLS and CDR2 YYNGEE come from the germline V gene. The V gene end was trimmed by 5 bases and the J gene end by 5 bases; junction bases not matched to a gene: 12. The CDR3: CASSPITGTATGELFF. The CDR3 DNA reads as TGTGCCAGCAGTCCTATTACCGGGACAGCTACCGGGGAGCTGTTTTTT.

This clone was seen more than once but under ten times. The chain joins TRBV2 to TRBJ2-1; D is ambiguous. The germline gives CDR1 SNHLY, CDR2 FYNNEI. This CDR3 is 11 amino acids long. Trimming removed 4 bases from V and 10 bases from J, with 8 bases in between. The CDR3 protein is CASSVVREQFF. CDR3 in DNA: TGTGCCAGCAGTGTAGTTCGGGAGCAGTTCTTC.

The chain carries TRBV5-1 and TRBJ2-2, with 13 positions matching TRBD2. With 4 bases clipped from V and 4 bases from J, the junction kept 10 bases outside the gene matches. This CDR3 is built from 18 residues. Germline V gene lookup returns CDR1 SGHRS and CDR2 YFSETQ. CDR3 residues: CASSPRTSGGGFTGELFF. In DNA form, the CDR3 reads TGCGCCAGCAGCCCCCGGACTAGCGGGGGCGGGTTCACCGGGGAGCTGTTTTTT. Combining the CDR3 with reference TRBV5-1 and TRBJ2-2 gives the whole variable domain KAGVTQTPRYLIKTRGQQVTLSCSPISGHRSVSWYQQTPGQGLQFLFEYFSETQRNKGNFPGRFSGRQFSNSRSEMNVSTLELGDSALYLCASSPRTSGGGFTGELFFGEGSRLTVL.

In DNA form, the CDR3 reads TGTGCCACCGCGGACAGGGTTGTCTTACAGACCCAGTACTTC. Protein: CATADRVVLQTQYF. The chain is built from TRBV15 and TRBJ2-5; 8 bases are shared with TRBD1. V dropped 8 bases and J dropped 6; count of bases not matched to a gene: 11. CDR1 and CDR2 (germline): LNHNV, YYDKDF (reference sequence). The CDR3 has 14 residues. The full variable domain, rest sourced from reference TRBV15 and TRBJ2-5, is DAMVIQNPRYQVTQFGKPVTLSCSQTLNHNVMYWYQQKSSQAPKLLFHYYDKDFNNEADTPDNFQSRRPNTSFCFLDIRSPGLGDTAMYLCATADRVVLQTQYFGPGTRLLVL.

The chain has TRBV19 and TRBJ2-1; a possible D gene is TRBD2 (5 bases). Germline V gene sequence: CDR1 LNHDA, CDR2 SQIVND (reference sequence). The V and J ends lost 4 bases and 5 bases respectively, with 15 bases between them. CDR3 length: 15 residues. CDR3 bases: TGTGCCAGTAGTAACCGGGGAGCCCTTAACAATGAGCAGTTCTTC. Encoded protein: CASSNRGALNNEQFF. The full variable domain, in which reference TRBV19 and TRBJ2-1 provide the parts outside the CDR3, is DGGITQSPKYLFRKEGQNVTLSCEQNLNHDAMYWYRQDPGQGLRLIYYSQIVNDFQKGDIAEGYSVSREKKESFPLTVTSAQKNPTAFYLCASSNRGALNNEQFFGPGTRLTVL.

This chain joins TRBV7-9 and TRBJ1-2, with 9 bases that match TRBD1. The CDR3 is 14 amino acids. CDR1 SEHNR and CDR2 FQNEAQ come from the germline V gene (reference sequence). Unmatched junction bases numbered 6, after V lost 4 bases and J lost 6 bases. The CDR3 DNA sequence: TGTGCCAGCAGCTACAGGGGGCGTCTCAATGGCTACACCTTC. Protein product: CASSYRGRLNGYTF.

The chain carries TRBV4-3 and TRBJ1-5; D is possibly TRBD1 (5 bases). In germline, CDR1 is LGHNA, CDR2 YSLEER. The CDR3 consists of 14 residues. The V and J ends lost 4 bases and 4 bases respectively, with 11 bases between them. In nucleotides, the CDR3 is TGCGCCAGCAGCCCCCCGACAGAGAATCAGCCCCAGCATTTT. It codes for CASSPPTENQPQHF.

The chain joins TRBV7-9 to TRBJ2-7, with 11 bases that match TRBD2. CDR3 size: 15 residues. V dropped 5 bases and J dropped 7; count of bases not matched to a gene: 10. Looked up from germline, CDR1 is SEHNR and CDR2 is FQNEAQ (reference sequence). Here the CDR3 reads CASSGTSGALVEQYF. The CDR3 coding sequence is TGTGCCAGCAGCGGGACTAGCGGTGCCCTGGTAGAGCAGTACTTC.

The chain combines TRBV7-6 with TRBJ2-3; 7 positions agree with TRBD1. V lost 5 bases, J lost 1 base, and 9 bases stayed unmatched. CDR3 size: 16 residues. Germline CDR1 SGHVS, CDR2 FNYEAQ. The chain's CDR3 is CASSAPGGLGTDTQYF. CDR3 nucleotides: TGTGCCAGCAGCGCTCCAGGGGGTCTCGGCACAGATACGCAGTATTTT.

The chain recombines TRBV11-2 with TRBJ1-2, with TRBD1 identical over 12 bases. Germline V gene lookup returns CDR1 SGHAT and CDR2 FQNNGV. Trimming cost V 1 base and J 6 bases; bases outside gene matches: 6. This CDR3 has 16 amino acids. The CDR3 DNA is TGTGCCAGCAGCTTAGTTGAACGGGACAGGGGGCATGGCTACACCTTC. It translates to CASSLVERDRGHGYTF. Looking up the rest from reference TRBV11-2 and TRBJ1-2 gives the full variable domain: EAGVAQSPRYKIIEKRQSVAFWCNPISGHATLYWYQQILGQGPKLLIQFQNNGVVDDSQLPKDRFSAERLKGVDSTLKIQPAKLEDSAVYLCASSLVERDRGHGYTFGSGTRLTVV.

Notes on this clone: Other DNA sequences from this sample encode an identical CDR3 as well. The chain joins TRBV29-1 to TRBJ2-1; no clear D gene. Trimming took off 5 bases at V and 7 bases at J, with 9 bases between the two ends. CDR3 length: 11 residues. Germline CDR1 and CDR2: SQVTM and ANQGSEA. CDR3 region: CSVSSGNEQFF. The CDR3 nucleotides read TGCAGCGTTTCCAGTGGTAATGAGCAGTTCTTC.

This clone was seen only once. The chain links TRBV25-1 to TRBJ1-2; 8 bases are a match to TRBD1. Trimming removed 6 bases from V and 3 bases from J; junction bases left unmatched: 15. Germline loops: CDR1 MGHDK, CDR2 SYGVNS. The CDR3 sequence is 17 residues long. DNA of the CDR3: TGTGCCAGCAGGTCATTTTGGCGGACAGGGACTCACTATGGCTACACCTTC. This translates into CASRSFWRTGTHYGYTF.

The chain recombines TRBV27 with TRBJ1-5; D is unclear. Trimming removed 2 bases at V and 2 bases at J, with 4 bases between. Germline V gives CDR1 MNHEY, CDR2 SMNVEV (reference sequence). The CDR3 runs to 13 residues. CDR3 sequence (DNA): TGTGCCAGCAGTTTACGAGGCAATCAGCCCCAGCATTTT. Its translation is CASSLRGNQPQHF.

The rearrangement links TRBV4-1 to TRBJ2-1; TRBD2 agrees at 11 bases. Trimming took 4 bases from V and 5 from J; bases not matched to a gene: 4. The CDR3 has 15 residues. From germline, CDR1 is MGHRA and CDR2 YSYEKL. The CDR3 DNA reads TGCGCCAGCAGCCTCGGACTAGCGGGTGACAATGAGCAGTTCTTC. The encoded protein is CASSLGLAGDNEQFF.

The chain is built from TRBV13 and TRBJ1-4; 8 nucleotides align to TRBD1. The CDR3 runs to 15 residues. J gave up 5 bases and V 2 bases, and 4 bases lay outside the gene matches. Germline V gene sequence: CDR1 PRHDT, CDR2 FYEKMQ (reference sequence). CDR3 sequence (DNA): TGTGCCAGCAGCTTAAGAGGGACAGGAAATGAAAAACTGTTTTTT. As protein: CASSLRGTGNEKLFF.

The chain has TRBV15 and TRBJ2-3; 9 nucleotides line up with TRBD2. CDR1 is LNHNV and CDR2 is YYDKDF in the germline V gene (reference sequence). Germline trimming cut 0 bases from V and 3 bases from J; bases unmatched to any gene: 4. This CDR3 contains 16 residues. CDR3 DNA: TGTGCCACCAGCAGAGATCGTGCGGGGGGGACAGATACGCAGTATTTT. Residues: CATSRDRAGGTDTQYF.

This chain joins TRBV18 and TRBJ1-3; D gene uncertain. The CDR3 totals 14 residues. V lost 3 bases and J lost 0, with 6 bases in between. Germline V gives CDR1 KGHSH, CDR2 LQKENI. The CDR3 DNA reads TGTGCCAGCTCACCCCTACCCTCTGGAAACACCATATATTTT. This translates into CASSPLPSGNTIYF.

Only one count was recorded for this clone. The gene calls are TRBV4-2 and TRBJ2-3, with 11 positions matching TRBD2. Germline V gives CDR1 LGHNA, CDR2 YNFKEQ. Unmatched junction bases numbered 5, after V lost 4 bases and J lost 2 bases. CDR3 length: 16 residues. Here the CDR3 DNA reads TGTGCCAGCAGCCCCCGGACTAGCGGGTTCACAGATACGCAGTATTTT. Amino acids: CASSPRTSGFTDTQYF.

This chain uses TRBV7-2 with TRBJ2-3, with D perhaps TRBD1 (6 bases). Germline V lookup: CDR1 SGHTA, CDR2 FQGNSA. V lost 1 base to trimming and J lost 5 bases, with 13 bases between them. This CDR3 has 15 residues. The CDR3 coding sequence is TGTGCCAGCAGCTTAGGGGCAGGGGTGCTAGATACGCAGTATTTT. Protein product: CASSLGAGVLDTQYF.

The CDR3 DNA sequence: TGCGCCAGCAGCACCACTTCCCATGACAGTCAAGAGACCCAGTACTTC. Translated: CASSTTSHDSQETQYF. The chain employs TRBV5-1 and TRBJ2-5; D may be TRBD1 (5 bases). V was trimmed by 4 bases and J by 2 bases, leaving 18 bases between them. Germline CDR1 and CDR2: SGHRS and YFSETQ. This CDR3 has 16 residues.

V is TRBV9 and J is TRBJ2-7; TRBD1 aligns across 9 bases. CDR1 and CDR2 from the germline V gene are SGDLS and YYNGEE. V was clipped by 4 bases and J by 5 bases; unmatched bases: 7. The CDR3 loop spans 14 amino acids. The CDR3, as DNA: TGTGCCAGCAGCACCAGACAGGGGGGGGACGAGCAGTACTTC. It codes for CASSTRQGGDEQYF.

The chain links TRBV15 to TRBJ2-1, with D tentatively TRBD1 (6 bases). Germline V CDR1 and CDR2: LNHNV, YYDKDF (reference sequence). The CDR3 totals 14 residues. Trimming pared 6 bases from V and 3 bases from J, leaving 12 bases between. The CDR3 DNA reads as TGTGCCACCAGGGTGGGGGCCAACTACAATGAGCAGTTCTTC. Residues: CATRVGANYNEQFF.

In its sample, this clone was seen a few times. The J gene is TRBJ1-2, the V gene TRBV27; D is unclear. The V and J ends lost 0 bases and 5 bases respectively, with 7 bases between them. The CDR3 covers 13 residues. CDR1 MNHEY and CDR2 SMNVEV come from the germline V gene (reference sequence). The CDR3 nucleotides are TGTGCCAGCAGTTTATCGGCAGTATATGGCTACACCTTC. It codes for CASSLSAVYGYTF.